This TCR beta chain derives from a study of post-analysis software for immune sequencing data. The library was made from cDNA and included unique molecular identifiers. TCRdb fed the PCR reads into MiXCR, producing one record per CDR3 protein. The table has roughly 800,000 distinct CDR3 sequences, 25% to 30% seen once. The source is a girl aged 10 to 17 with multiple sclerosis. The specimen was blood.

The CDR3 DNA follows: TGTGCCAGCAGCGGCGGTAGCGGCGAGCAGTACTTC. The encoded protein is CASSGGSGEQYF. The V gene is TRBV9, the J gene TRBJ2-7, with D possibly TRBD2 on 6 matching bases. CDR3 length: 12 residues. Trimming took off 3 bases at V and 6 bases at J, with 10 bases between the two ends. Germline V lookup: CDR1 SGDLS, CDR2 YYNGEE.